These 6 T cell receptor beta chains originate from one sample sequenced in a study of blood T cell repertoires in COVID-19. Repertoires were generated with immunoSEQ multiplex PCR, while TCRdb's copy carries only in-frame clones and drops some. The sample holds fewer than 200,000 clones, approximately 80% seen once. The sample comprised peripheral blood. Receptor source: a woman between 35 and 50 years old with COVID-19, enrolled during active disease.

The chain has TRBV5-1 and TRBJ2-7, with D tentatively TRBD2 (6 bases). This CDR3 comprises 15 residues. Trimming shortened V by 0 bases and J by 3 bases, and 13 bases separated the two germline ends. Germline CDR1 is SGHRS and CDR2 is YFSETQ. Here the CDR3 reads CASSLGGTSNYEQYF. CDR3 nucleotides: TGCGCCAGCAGCTTGGGCGGGACGAGCAACTACGAGCAGTACTTC.

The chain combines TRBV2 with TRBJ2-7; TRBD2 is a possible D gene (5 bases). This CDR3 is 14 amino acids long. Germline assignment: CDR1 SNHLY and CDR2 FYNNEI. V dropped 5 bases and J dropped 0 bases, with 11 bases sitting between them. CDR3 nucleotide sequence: TGTGCCAGCAGTAGGACGGGGAGCTCCTACGAGCAGTACTTC. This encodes CASSRTGSSYEQYF.

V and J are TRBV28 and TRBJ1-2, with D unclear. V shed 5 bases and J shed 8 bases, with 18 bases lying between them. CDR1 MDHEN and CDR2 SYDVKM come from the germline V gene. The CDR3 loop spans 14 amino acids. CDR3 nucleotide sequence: TGTGCCAGCAGTAGAGAGGTCCGAAGCGGGGGCTACACCTTC. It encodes CASSREVRSGGYTF.

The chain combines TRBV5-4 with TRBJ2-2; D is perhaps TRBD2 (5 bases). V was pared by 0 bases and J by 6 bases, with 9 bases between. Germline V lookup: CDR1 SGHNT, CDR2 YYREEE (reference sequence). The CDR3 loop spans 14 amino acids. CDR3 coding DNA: TGTGCCAGCAGCTTGGTTGGGAGCGCCGGGGAGCTGTTTTTT. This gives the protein CASSLVGSAGELFF.

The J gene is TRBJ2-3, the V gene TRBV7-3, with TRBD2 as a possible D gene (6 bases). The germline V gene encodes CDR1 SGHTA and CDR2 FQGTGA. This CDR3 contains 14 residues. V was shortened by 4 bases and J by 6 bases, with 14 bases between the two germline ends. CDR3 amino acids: CASSSTGGRDTQYF. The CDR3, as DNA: TGTGCCAGCAGCTCAACCGGGGGACGGGATACGCAGTATTTT.

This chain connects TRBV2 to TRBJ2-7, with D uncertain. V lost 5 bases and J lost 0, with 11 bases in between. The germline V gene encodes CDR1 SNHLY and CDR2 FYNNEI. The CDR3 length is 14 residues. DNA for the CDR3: TGTGCCAGCAGTCCCAGGTCCAGCTCCTACGAGCAGTACGTC. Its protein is CASSPRSSSYEQYV.